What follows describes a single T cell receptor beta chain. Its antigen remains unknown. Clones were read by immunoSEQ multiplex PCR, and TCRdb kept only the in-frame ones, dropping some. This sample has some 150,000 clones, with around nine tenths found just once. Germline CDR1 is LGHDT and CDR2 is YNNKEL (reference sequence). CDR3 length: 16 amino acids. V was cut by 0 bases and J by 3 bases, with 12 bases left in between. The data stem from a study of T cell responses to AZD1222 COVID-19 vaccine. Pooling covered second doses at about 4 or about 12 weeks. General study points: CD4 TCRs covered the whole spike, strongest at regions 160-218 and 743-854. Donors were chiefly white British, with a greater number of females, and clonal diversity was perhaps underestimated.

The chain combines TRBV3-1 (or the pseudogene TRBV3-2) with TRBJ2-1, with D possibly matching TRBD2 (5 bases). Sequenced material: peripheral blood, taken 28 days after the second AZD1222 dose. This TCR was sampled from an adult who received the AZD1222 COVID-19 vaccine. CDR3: CASSQETRAFYNEQFF. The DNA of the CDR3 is TGTGCCAGCAGCCAAGAAACGCGGGCTTTCTACAATGAGCAGTTCTTC.